Reported below is one TCR beta chain. Its antigen remains unknown. With 60 Vbeta and 13 Jbeta primers, the PCR was carried out. Profiled with immunoSEQ multiplex PCR; TCRdb holds only in-frame clones, not every one. The sample yields about 73,000 clones, about 78% seen once. CDR1 and CDR2 (germline): MNHNS, SASEGT. This CDR3 region has 13 residues. V lost 5 bases and J lost 2; bases outside the gene matches: 2. The data originate from a study of cytomegalovirus exposure and HLA in healthy donors. Study-level findings and limits: A later analysis showed TCR association rates differing by HLA locus, peaking at DRB1 and lowest at HLA-C. Available immune exposure information covered CMV serostatus only. Among TCR beta chains, those listed as cytomegalovirus-associated numbered about 150.

Sequenced sample: PBMCs. This chain links TRBV6-1 with TRBJ2-5; 7 bases fit TRBD1. The clonotype originates from a male donor in good health and CMV-seronegative. Here the CDR3 reads CASSRDRQETQYF. CDR3 sequence (DNA): TGTGCCAGCAGTAGGGACAGACAAGAGACCCAGTACTTC.